This TCR beta chain was identified during a study of CD8 T cells in ankylosing spondylitis. Study observations and caveats: Matched synovial fluid from ankylosing spondylitis patients was reported to be enriched for disease-linked clones. Some motif variants had been reported before (in reactive arthritis synovial fluid and blood).

Germline assignment: CDR1 MNHEY and CDR2 SVGAGI. V gave up 1 base and J gave up 0 bases, with 6 bases separating them. The CDR3 totals 14 residues. A few counts support this clonotype. The antigen remains unidentified. Molecular-barcoded quantitative 5'-RACE produced these TCR beta libraries. Using its own MiXCR run on the 5' RACE reads, TCRdb lists one record per CDR3 protein. The data contain about 340,000 distinct CDR3 sequences, roughly 14% of them singletons. Material: blood, either unsorted or a sorted T cell fraction (not recorded which). This receptor was taken from a male donor with ankylosing spondylitis or in good health (not recorded which). This chain uses TRBV6-5 with TRBJ1-1; D unresolved. CDR3 nucleotide sequence: TGTGCCAGCAGTTACTTCGACGTGAACACTGAAGCTTTCTTT. Its protein is CASSYFDVNTEAFF.